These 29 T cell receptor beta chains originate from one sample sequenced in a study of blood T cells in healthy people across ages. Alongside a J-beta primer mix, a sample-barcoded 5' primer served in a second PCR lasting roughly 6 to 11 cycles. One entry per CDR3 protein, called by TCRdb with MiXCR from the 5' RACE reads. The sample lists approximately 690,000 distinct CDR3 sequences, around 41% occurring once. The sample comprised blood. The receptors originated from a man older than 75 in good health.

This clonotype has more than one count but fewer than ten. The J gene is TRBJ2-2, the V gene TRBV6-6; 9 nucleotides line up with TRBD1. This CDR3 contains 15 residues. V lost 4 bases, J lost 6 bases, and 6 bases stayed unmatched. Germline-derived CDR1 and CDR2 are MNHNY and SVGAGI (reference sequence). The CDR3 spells CASSLGQGGPGELFF. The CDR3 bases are TGTGCCAGCAGTTTGGGACAGGGAGGCCCCGGGGAGCTGTTTTTT.

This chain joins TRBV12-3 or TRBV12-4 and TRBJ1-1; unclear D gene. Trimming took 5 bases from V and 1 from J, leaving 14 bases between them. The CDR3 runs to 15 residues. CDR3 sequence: CASSRGRSGNTEAFF. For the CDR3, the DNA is TGTGCCAGCAGTCGTGGGCGATCAGGGAACACTGAAGCTTTCTTT.

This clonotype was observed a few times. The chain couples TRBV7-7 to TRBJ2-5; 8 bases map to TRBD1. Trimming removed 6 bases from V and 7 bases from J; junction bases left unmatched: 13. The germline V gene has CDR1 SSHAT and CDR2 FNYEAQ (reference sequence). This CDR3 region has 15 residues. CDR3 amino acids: CASSKTGGTSGTQYF. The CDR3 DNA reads TGTGCCAGCAGTAAAACAGGGGGTACTTCGGGGACCCAGTACTTC. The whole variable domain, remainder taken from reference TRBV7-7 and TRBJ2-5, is GAGVSQSPRYKVTKRGQDVTLRCDPISSHATLYWYQQALGQGPEFLTYFNYEAQPDKSGLPSDRFSAERPEGSISTLTIQRTEQRDSAMYRCASSKTGGTSGTQYFGPGTRLLVL.

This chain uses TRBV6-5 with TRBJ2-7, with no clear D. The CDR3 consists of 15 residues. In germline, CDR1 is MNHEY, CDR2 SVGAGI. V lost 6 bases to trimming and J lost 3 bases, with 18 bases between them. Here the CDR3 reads CASSQSPYTRYEQYF. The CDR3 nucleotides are TGTGCCAGCAGCCAATCCCCATATACTCGCTACGAGCAGTACTTC.

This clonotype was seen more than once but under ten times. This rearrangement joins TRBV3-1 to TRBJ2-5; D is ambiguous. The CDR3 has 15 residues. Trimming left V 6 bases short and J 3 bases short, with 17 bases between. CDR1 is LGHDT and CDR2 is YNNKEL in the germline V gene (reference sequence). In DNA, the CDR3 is TGTGCCAGCAGTAACCAACCGGGCAGAAAAGAGACCCAGTACTTC. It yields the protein CASSNQPGRKETQYF.

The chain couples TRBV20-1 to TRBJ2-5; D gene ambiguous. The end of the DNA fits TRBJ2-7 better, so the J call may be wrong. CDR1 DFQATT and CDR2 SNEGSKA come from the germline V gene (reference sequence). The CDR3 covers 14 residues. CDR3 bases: TGCAGTGCTAGAGTAGTACTAAGGGAAGACGAGCAGTACTTC. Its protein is CSARVVLREDEQYF.

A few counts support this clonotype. CDR3 in amino acids: CASSQSRLASQETQYF. The CDR3 bases are TGTGCCAGCAGCCAAAGTAGGCTAGCCTCCCAAGAGACCCAGTACTTC. The rearrangement links TRBV7-2 to TRBJ2-5, with TRBD2 as a possible D gene (5 bases). This CDR3 has 16 residues. Deletions cut 5 bases from V and 1 base from J, with 17 bases between. CDR1 and CDR2 (germline): SGHTA, FQGNSA. Together with reference TRBV7-2 and TRBJ2-5, the CDR3 gives the full variable domain: GAGVSQSPSNKVTEKGKDVELRCDPISGHTALYWYRQSLGQGLEFLIYFQGNSAPDKSGLPSDRFSAERTGGSVSTLTIQRTQQEDSAVYLCASSQSRLASQETQYFGPGTRLLVL.

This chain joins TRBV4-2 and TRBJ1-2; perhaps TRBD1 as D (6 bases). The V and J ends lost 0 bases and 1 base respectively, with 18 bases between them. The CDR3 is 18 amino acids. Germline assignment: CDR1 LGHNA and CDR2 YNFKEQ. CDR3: CASSQDARRDIFNYGYTF. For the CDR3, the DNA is TGTGCCAGCAGCCAAGATGCCCGCCGGGACATTTTTAACTATGGCTACACCTTC.

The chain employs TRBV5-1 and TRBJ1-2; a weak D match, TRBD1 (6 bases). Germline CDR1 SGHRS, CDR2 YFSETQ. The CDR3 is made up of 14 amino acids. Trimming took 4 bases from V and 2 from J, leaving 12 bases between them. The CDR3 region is CASSVGQPNYGYTF. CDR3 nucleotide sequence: TGCGCCAGCAGCGTCGGACAGCCCAACTATGGCTACACCTTC.

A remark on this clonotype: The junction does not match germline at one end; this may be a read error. The chain's CDR3 is CASSLGYSPEAGGQGYTF. CDR3 bases: TGTGCCAGCAGCTTGGGTTACAGTCCCGAGGCAGGGGGTCAAGGCTACACCTTC. J is TRBJ1-2 and V is TRBV5-3, with 7 bases fitting TRBD1. TRBV5-3 is designated an ORF whose function remains uncertain. CDR3 length: 18 amino acids.

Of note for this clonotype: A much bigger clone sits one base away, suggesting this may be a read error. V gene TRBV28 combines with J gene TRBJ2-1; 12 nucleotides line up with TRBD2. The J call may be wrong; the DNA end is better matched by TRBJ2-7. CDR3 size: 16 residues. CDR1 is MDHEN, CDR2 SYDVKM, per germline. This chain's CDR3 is CASSSPLAGGYNEQYF. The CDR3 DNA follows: TGTGCCAGCAGTTCCCCACTAGCGGGAGGATACAATGAGCAGTACTTC.

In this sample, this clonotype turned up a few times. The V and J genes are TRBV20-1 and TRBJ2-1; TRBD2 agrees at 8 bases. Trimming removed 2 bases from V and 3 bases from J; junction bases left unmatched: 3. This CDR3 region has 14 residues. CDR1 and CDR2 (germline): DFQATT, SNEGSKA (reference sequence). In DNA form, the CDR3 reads TGCAGTGCTAGATGGCTAGCGGGCTACAATGAGCAGTTCTTC. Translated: CSARWLAGYNEQFF.

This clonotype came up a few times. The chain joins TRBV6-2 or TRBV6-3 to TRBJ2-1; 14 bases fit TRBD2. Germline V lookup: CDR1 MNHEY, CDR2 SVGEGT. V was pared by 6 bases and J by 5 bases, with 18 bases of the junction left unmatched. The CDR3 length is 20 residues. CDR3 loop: CASSRWTSGRKETEDNEQFF. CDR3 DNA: TGTGCCAGCAGCCGCTGGACTAGCGGGAGGAAAGAGACTGAGGACAATGAGCAGTTCTTC.

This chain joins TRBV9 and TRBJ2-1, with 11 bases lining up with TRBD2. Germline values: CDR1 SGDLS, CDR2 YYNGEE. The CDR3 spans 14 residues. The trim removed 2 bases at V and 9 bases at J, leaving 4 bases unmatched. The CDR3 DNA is TGTGCCAGCAGCGTTAGCGGGGGGGCCGTTGAGCAGTTCTTC. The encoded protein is CASSVSGGAVEQFF.

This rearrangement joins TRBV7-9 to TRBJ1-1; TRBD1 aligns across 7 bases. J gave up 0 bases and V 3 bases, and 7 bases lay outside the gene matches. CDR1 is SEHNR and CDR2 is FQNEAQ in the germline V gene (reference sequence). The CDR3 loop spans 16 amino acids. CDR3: CASSFDTGQMNTEAFF. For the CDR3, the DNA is TGTGCCAGCAGCTTCGATACGGGACAGATGAACACTGAAGCTTTCTTT.

For the CDR3, the DNA is TGCGCCAGCAGCCCGCGGGGAGTCTTAGGCACAGATACGCAGTATTTT. Its translation is CASSPRGVLGTDTQYF. The rearrangement links TRBV5-1 to TRBJ2-3; maybe TRBD2 (6 bases). CDR1 and CDR2 from the germline V gene are SGHRS and YFSETQ. V was pared by 4 bases and J by 1 base, with 16 bases between. The CDR3 has 16 amino acids.

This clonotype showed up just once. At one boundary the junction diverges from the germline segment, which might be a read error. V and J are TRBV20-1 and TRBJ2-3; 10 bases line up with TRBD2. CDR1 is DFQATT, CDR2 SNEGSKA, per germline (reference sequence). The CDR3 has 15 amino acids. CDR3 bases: TGCAGTGCTAGAGGGACTAGCGGTAACACAGGTACGCAGTATTTT. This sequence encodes CSARGTSGNTGTQYF.

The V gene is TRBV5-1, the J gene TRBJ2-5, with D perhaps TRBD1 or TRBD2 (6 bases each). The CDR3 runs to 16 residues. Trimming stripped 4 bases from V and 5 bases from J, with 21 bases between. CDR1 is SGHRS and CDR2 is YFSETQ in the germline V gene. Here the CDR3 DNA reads TGCGCCAGCAGCCCAGGACAGCAAGGAAGCGGGGAGACCCAGTACTTC. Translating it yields CASSPGQQGSGETQYF.

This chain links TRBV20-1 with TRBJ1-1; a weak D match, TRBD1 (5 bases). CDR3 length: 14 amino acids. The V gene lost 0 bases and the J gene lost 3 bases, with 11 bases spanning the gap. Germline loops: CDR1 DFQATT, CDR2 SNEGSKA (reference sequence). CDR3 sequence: CSARDPGSHTEAFF. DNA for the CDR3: TGCAGTGCTAGAGACCCAGGGAGTCACACTGAAGCTTTCTTT.

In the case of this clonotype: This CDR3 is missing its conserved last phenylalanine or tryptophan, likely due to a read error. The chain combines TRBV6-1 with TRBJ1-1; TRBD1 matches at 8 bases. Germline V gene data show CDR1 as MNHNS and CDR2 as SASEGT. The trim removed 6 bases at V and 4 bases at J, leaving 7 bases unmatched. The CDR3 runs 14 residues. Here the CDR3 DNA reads TGTGCCAGCAGAGAACAGGGGGGATTCACTGAAGCTTTCGTT. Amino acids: CASREQGGFTEAFV.

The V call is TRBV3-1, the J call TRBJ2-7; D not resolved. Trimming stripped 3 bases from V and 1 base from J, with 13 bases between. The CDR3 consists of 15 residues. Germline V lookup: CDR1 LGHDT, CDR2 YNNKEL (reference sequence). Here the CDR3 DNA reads TGTGCCAGCAGCCAGGATACCTCCTTTTCCTACGAGCAGTACTTC. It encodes CASSQDTSFSYEQYF.

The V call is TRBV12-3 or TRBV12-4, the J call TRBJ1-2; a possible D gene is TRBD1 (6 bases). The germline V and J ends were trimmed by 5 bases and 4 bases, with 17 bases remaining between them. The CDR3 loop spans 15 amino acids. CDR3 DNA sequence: TGTGCCAGCAGTCCCTATCCAGGGGTTGGCTATGGCTACACCTTC. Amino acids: CASSPYPGVGYGYTF.

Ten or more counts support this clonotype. In DNA, the CDR3 is TGCAGCGTTGTTTATTGGGGACAGGAGCCCACAGATACGCAGTATTTT. Translation: CSVVYWGQEPTDTQYF. The V gene is TRBV29-1, the J gene TRBJ2-3, with 8 bases identical to TRBD1. Germline assignment: CDR1 SQVTM and CDR2 ANQGSEA. V shed 4 bases, J shed 2 bases, and the junction held 11 bases outside the gene matches. The CDR3 contains 16 residues.

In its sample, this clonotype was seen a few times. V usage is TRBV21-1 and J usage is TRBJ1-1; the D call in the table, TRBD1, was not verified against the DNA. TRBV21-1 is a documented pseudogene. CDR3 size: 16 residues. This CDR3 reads CASSTSGQSRNTEAFF. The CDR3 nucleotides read TGTGCCAGCAGCACCTCCGGACAAAGTAGGAACACTGAAGCTTTCTTT.

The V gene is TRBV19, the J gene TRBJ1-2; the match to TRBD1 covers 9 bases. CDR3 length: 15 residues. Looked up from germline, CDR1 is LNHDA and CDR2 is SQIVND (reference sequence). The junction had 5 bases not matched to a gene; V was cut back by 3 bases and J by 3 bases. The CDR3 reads CASSIGDRVYYGYTF. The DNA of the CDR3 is TGTGCCAGTAGTATCGGGGACAGGGTCTACTATGGCTACACCTTC.

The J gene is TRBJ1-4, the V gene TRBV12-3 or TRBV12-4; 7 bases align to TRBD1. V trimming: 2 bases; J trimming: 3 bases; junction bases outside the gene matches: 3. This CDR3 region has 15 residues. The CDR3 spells CASSLKQGPNEKLFF. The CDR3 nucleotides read TGTGCCAGCAGTTTAAAACAGGGGCCTAATGAAAAACTGTTTTTT.

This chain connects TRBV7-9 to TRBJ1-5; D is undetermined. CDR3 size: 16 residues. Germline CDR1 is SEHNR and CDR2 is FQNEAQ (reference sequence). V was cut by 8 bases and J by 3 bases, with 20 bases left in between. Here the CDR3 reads CASSKGYGSNNQPQHF. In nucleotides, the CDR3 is TGTGCCAGCTCGAAAGGGTATGGCAGCAACAATCAGCCCCAGCATTTT.

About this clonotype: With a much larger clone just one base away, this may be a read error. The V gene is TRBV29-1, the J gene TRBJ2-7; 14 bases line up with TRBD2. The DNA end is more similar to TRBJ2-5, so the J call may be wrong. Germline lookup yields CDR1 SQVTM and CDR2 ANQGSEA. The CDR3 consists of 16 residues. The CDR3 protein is CSVPPGLAGEVETQYF. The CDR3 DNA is TGCAGCGTTCCCCCGGGACTAGCGGGAGAGGTAGAGACCCAGTACTTC.

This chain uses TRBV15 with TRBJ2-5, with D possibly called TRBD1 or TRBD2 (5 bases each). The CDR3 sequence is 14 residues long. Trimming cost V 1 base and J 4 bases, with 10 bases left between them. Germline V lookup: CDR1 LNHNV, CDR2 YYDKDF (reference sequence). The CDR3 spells CATSRAVGGETQYF. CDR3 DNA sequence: TGTGCCACCAGCAGAGCGGTTGGGGGAGAGACCCAGTACTTC. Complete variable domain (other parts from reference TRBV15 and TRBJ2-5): DAMVIQNPRYQVTQFGKPVTLSCSQTLNHNVMYWYQQKSSQAPKLLFHYYDKDFNNEADTPDNFQSRRPNTSFCFLDIRSPGLGDTAMYLCATSRAVGGETQYFGPGTRLLVL.